The 18 T cell receptor beta chains reported below all come from one sample, sequenced in a study of shared clonotypes between healthy human individuals. Data came from immunoSEQ multiplex PCR; TCRdb stores just in-frame clones and leaves some out. The table records 2 million to 2.5 million clones, about nine tenths of them present only once. Sequenced material: naive CD4+ T cells from PBMCs. Documented subset: CD45RA+ positively selected. All receptors derive from a man between 18 and 35 years old in good health. Some clones in this sample may be carry-over from other donors' samples.

This chain uses TRBV11-2 with TRBJ2-3, with 9 positions matching TRBD2. The CDR3 has 19 amino acids. Per the germline V gene, CDR1 is SGHAT and CDR2 is FQNNGV. The trim removed 6 bases at V and 6 bases at J, leaving 22 bases unmatched. CDR3 in amino acids: CASRPTSGSSGRSPDTQYF. The CDR3 coding sequence is TGTGCCAGCAGACCTACATCCGGATCGAGCGGGAGGTCCCCGGATACGCAGTATTTT. Full variable domain (outside the CDR3, taken from reference TRBV11-2 and TRBJ2-3): EAGVAQSPRYKIIEKRQSVAFWCNPISGHATLYWYQQILGQGPKLLIQFQNNGVVDDSQLPKDRFSAERLKGVDSTLKIQPAKLEDSAVYLCASRPTSGSSGRSPDTQYFGPGTRLTVL.

This clone turned up a few times. The same CDR3 arises from other DNA sequences in this sample as well. The chain links TRBV5-1 to TRBJ2-3, with 13 bases identical to TRBD2. Germline V gives CDR1 SGHRS, CDR2 YFSETQ. V shed 4 bases and J 4 bases; nucleotides not matched to a gene: 3. The CDR3 is made up of 15 amino acids. Here the CDR3 reads CASSRLAGGSDTQYF. CDR3 DNA: TGCGCCAGCAGCCGACTAGCGGGAGGTTCAGATACGCAGTATTTT.

V and J are TRBV5-1 and TRBJ2-7; TRBD2 matches 7 bases. Trimming removed 5 bases from V and 3 bases from J; junction bases left unmatched: 2. Germline V CDR1 and CDR2: SGHRS, YFSETQ. This CDR3 region has 12 residues. CDR3 residues: CASRREGYEQYF. The DNA of the CDR3 is TGCGCCAGCAGAAGGGAGGGCTACGAGCAGTACTTC. Full variable domain (remainder filled in from reference TRBV5-1 and TRBJ2-7): KAGVTQTPRYLIKTRGQQVTLSCSPISGHRSVSWYQQTPGQGLQFLFEYFSETQRNKGNFPGRFSGRQFSNSRSEMNVSTLELGDSALYLCASRREGYEQYFGPGTRLTVT.

The chain uses TRBV5-1 and TRBJ2-2; 7 nucleotides match TRBD1. This CDR3 has 14 residues. CDR1 is SGHRS, CDR2 YFSETQ, per germline. Trimming took 3 bases from V and 4 from J; bases not matched to a gene: 3. CDR3 in amino acids: CASSSDRSTGELFF. CDR3 coding DNA: TGCGCCAGCAGCTCGGACAGGTCCACCGGGGAGCTGTTTTTT.

The chain is built from TRBV28 and TRBJ2-1, with 8 bases fitting TRBD2. Germline trimming cut 7 bases from V and 9 bases from J; bases unmatched to any gene: 11. In germline, CDR1 is MDHEN, CDR2 SYDVKM. This CDR3 contains 14 residues. The CDR3 is CASILSGSGPEQFF. In DNA form, the CDR3 reads TGTGCCAGCATTCTCAGCGGGAGCGGGCCTGAGCAGTTCTTC.

This clone showed up just once. The chain is built from TRBV29-1 and TRBJ1-2; D is unclear. Trimming stripped 4 bases from V and 2 bases from J, with 11 bases between. CDR3 size: 13 residues. The V gene's germline CDR1 is SQVTM and CDR2 ANQGSEA. This CDR3 is CSVVTASNYGYTF. CDR3 DNA: TGCAGCGTTGTAACGGCCTCAAACTATGGCTACACCTTC.

The chain employs TRBV7-2 and TRBJ1-1; the D is unclear. The V end lost 1 base, the J end lost 4 bases, and 13 bases lay between the germline ends. Germline lookup yields CDR1 SGHTA and CDR2 FQGNSA. The CDR3 has 15 amino acids. DNA for the CDR3: TGTGCCAGCAGCTTAGGGCCTAGTTGGACCACTGAAGCTTTCTTT. Translation gives CASSLGPSWTTEAFF.

This clone was seen a single time. Mismatch with germline at one junction end may stem from a read error. This sequence joins TRBV27 and TRBJ2-1, with D unclear. Germline V CDR1 and CDR2: MNHEY, SMNVEV (reference sequence). This CDR3 has 15 residues. In DNA form, the CDR3 reads TGTGCCAGCAGAAAGAGAATCAAGCCGATCAATAAGCAGTTCTTC. It is translated as CASRKRIKPINKQFF.

The gene calls are TRBV5-6 and TRBJ2-6; D is unclear. V shed 1 base and J shed 0 bases, with 5 bases lying between them. The CDR3 covers 15 residues. Germline V lookup: CDR1 SGHDT, CDR2 YYEEEE. CDR3 nucleotides: TGTGCCAGCAGCTTGATGACCTCTGGGGCCAACGTCCTGACTTTC. It is translated as CASSLMTSGANVLTF. Filled out from reference TRBV5-6 and TRBJ2-6, the complete variable domain reads DAGVTQSPTHLIKTRGQQVTLRCSPKSGHDTVSWYQQALGQGPQFIFQYYEEEERQRGNFPDRFSGHQFPNYSSELNVNALLLGDSALYLCASSLMTSGANVLTFGAGSRLTVL.

The chain uses TRBV6-5 and TRBJ1-1; D remains unclear. Germline V lookup: CDR1 MNHEY, CDR2 SVGAGI. Trimming cost V 4 bases and J 1 base, with 7 bases left between them. The CDR3 has 13 amino acids. The CDR3 spells CASSFGRNTEAFF. The CDR3 bases are TGTGCCAGCAGTTTCGGGAGGAACACTGAAGCTTTCTTT.

The chain has TRBV7-8 and TRBJ2-7; unclear D gene. Germline-derived CDR1 and CDR2 are SGHVS and FQNEAQ. This CDR3 has 11 amino acids. V was cut by 4 bases and J by 2 bases, with 3 bases left in between. This CDR3 reads CASSSTYEQYF. The CDR3 DNA follows: TGTGCCAGCAGCTCGACCTACGAGCAGTACTTC.

The chain recombines TRBV19 with TRBJ1-1, with 11 bases identical to TRBD1. V was clipped by 8 bases and J by 5 bases; unmatched bases: 10. Looked up from germline, CDR1 is LNHDA and CDR2 is SQIVND (reference sequence). The CDR3 contains 15 residues. The chain's CDR3 is CASRPSGQGATEAFF. The DNA for the CDR3 is TGTGCCAGTCGCCCCTCCGGACAGGGGGCGACTGAAGCTTTCTTT.

The chain is built from TRBV28 and TRBJ1-2; possible D gene TRBD1, 6 bases. Looked up from germline, CDR1 is MDHEN and CDR2 is SYDVKM. Trimming removed 5 bases at V and 8 bases at J, with 18 bases between. The CDR3 is 14 amino acids. The CDR3 loop is CASSPPTGAKGYTF. CDR3 DNA: TGTGCCAGCAGTCCCCCGACAGGTGCTAAAGGCTACACCTTC.

The CDR3 region is CASSPPRSDSAKNIQYF. In nucleotides, the CDR3 is TGTGCCAGCTCACCCCCCCGGTCGGACTCAGCCAAAAACATTCAGTACTTC. The chain carries TRBV18 and TRBJ2-4; possible D gene TRBD2, 5 bases. Trimming removed 3 bases at V and 0 bases at J, with 15 bases between. The CDR3 spans 17 residues. Germline values: CDR1 KGHSH, CDR2 LQKENI.

Comments on this clone: Within the sample, other DNA sequences also encode this same CDR3. The chain carries TRBV27 and TRBJ1-5, with D possibly matching TRBD1 (5 bases). Trimming took off 3 bases at V and 6 bases at J, with 6 bases between the two ends. CDR1 and CDR2 (germline): MNHEY, SMNVEV (reference sequence). The CDR3 consists of 12 residues. Here the CDR3 reads CASSFRGQPQHF. CDR3 in DNA: TGTGCCAGCAGTTTTAGGGGTCAGCCCCAGCATTTT.

V gene TRBV29-1 combines with J gene TRBJ2-5; maybe TRBD2 (7 bases). V lost 4 bases to trimming and J lost 2 bases, with 23 bases between them. Germline assignment: CDR1 SQVTM and CDR2 ANQGSEA. The CDR3 is 17 residues long. The CDR3 region is CSVVYYRGLAAQETQYF. The CDR3 coding sequence is TGCAGCGTTGTATATTATCGGGGGCTAGCGGCTCAAGAGACCCAGTACTTC.

In DNA form, the CDR3 reads TGTGCCAGCAGTTACTTGGGACAGGGCACAGATACGCAGTATTTT. This translates into CASSYLGQGTDTQYF. V and J are TRBV6-5 and TRBJ2-3; 8 bases match TRBD1. CDR1 and CDR2 from the germline V gene are MNHEY and SVGAGI. After removal of 1 base from V and 1 base from J, the junction contained 1 base not matched to a gene. The CDR3 is made up of 15 amino acids.

In regard to this clone: The sample carries other DNA sequences with the same CDR3. This chain connects TRBV15 to TRBJ2-7; D is uncertain. The V gene lost 0 bases and the J gene lost 2 bases, with 8 bases spanning the gap. Germline V gives CDR1 LNHNV, CDR2 YYDKDF (reference sequence). CDR3 length: 14 amino acids. CDR3 DNA sequence: TGTGCCACCAGCAGAGACCCCGGAACCTACGAGCAGTACTTC. Protein: CATSRDPGTYEQYF.